One sample yielded the 21 T cell receptor beta chains listed below, sequenced in a study of blood T cell repertoires in COVID-19. Profiling relied on immunoSEQ multiplex PCR, and the TCRdb table lists in-frame clones only, not all of them. The table shows 200,000 to 250,000 clones, with under 90% occurring only once. Sequenced: PBMCs or T cells enriched from blood (not recorded which). These receptors originate from a woman aged 60 to 75 who had recovered from COVID-19.

The chain has TRBV5-1 and TRBJ2-1; 9 nucleotides agree with TRBD2. Germline CDR1 and CDR2: SGHRS and YFSETQ. The length of the CDR3 is 15 residues. V shed 0 bases, J shed 8 bases, and the junction held 6 bases outside the gene matches. The CDR3 DNA sequence: TGCGCCAGCAGCTTGGTGACTAGCGGAACGGATGAGCAGTTCTTC. Translating gives CASSLVTSGTDEQFF.

This clone showed up just once. V gene TRBV19 combines with J gene TRBJ2-3; D is uncertain. Germline V gene data show CDR1 as LNHDA and CDR2 as SQIVND (reference sequence). Trimming removed 0 bases from V and 1 base from J, with 5 bases in between. The CDR3 has 14 amino acids. The CDR3 nucleotides read TGTGCCAGTAGTATAGACGAGGGCACAGATACGCAGTATTTT. Its protein product is CASSIDEGTDTQYF.

This clone appeared a few times. V and J are TRBV19 and TRBJ1-2; 8 bases align to TRBD1. This CDR3 comprises 14 residues. J was trimmed by 1 base and V by 7 bases; bases with no gene match: 5. Germline V gene data show CDR1 as LNHDA and CDR2 as SQIVND (reference sequence). DNA for the CDR3: TGTGCCAGTATTGAGACAGGGGATAACTATGGCTACACCTTC. Protein product: CASIETGDNYGYTF.

The gene calls are TRBV7-2 and TRBJ1-1, with a tentative D call TRBD1 (5 bases). Germline CDR1 SGHTA, CDR2 FQGNSA. Trimming took 3 bases from V and 4 from J, leaving 9 bases between them. The CDR3 sequence is 13 residues long. CDR3 sequence reads: CASSFGGSTEAFF. The CDR3, as DNA: TGTGCCAGCAGCTTCGGGGGTTCCACTGAAGCTTTCTTT. Drawing the rest from reference TRBV7-2 and TRBJ1-1, the complete variable domain is GAGVSQSPSNKVTEKGKDVELRCDPISGHTALYWYRQSLGQGLEFLIYFQGNSAPDKSGLPSDRFSAERTGGSVSTLTIQRTQQEDSAVYLCASSFGGSTEAFFGQGTRLTVV.

The rearrangement joins TRBV5-4 to TRBJ2-1; 7 bases are shared with TRBD2. Losses at the gene ends were 6 bases for V and 6 bases for J; bases not matched to a gene: 9. The germline V gene has CDR1 SGHNT and CDR2 YYREEE (reference sequence). CDR3 length equals 14 residues. The CDR3 DNA is TGTGCCAGCACCCCTCAAGGCGGGAGCAATGAGCAGTTCTTC. It codes for CASTPQGGSNEQFF.

Remarks on this clone: Germline is not matched at one junction end, which may reflect a read error. The V call is TRBV10-1, the J call TRBJ1-6; D not certain. The CDR3 is 13 residues long. In germline, CDR1 is WNHNN, CDR2 SYGVQD (reference sequence). This chain's CDR3 is CAVREAADSPPHF. Here the CDR3 DNA reads TGCGCCGTCCGGGAAGCGGCGGACTCACCCCCCCACTTT.

This rearrangement joins TRBV2 to TRBJ2-1, with 8 bases fitting TRBD2. The ends lost 6 bases at V and 0 bases at J; junction bases unmatched: 4. CDR3 length: 15 amino acids. CDR1 SNHLY and CDR2 FYNNEI come from the germline V gene. CDR3 bases: TGTGCCAGCAGATTACTAGCGGCCTCCTACAATGAGCAGTTCTTC. It is translated as CASRLLAASYNEQFF.

A remark on this clone: Within the sample, other DNA sequences also encode this same CDR3. The rearrangement links TRBV18 to TRBJ2-1, with D tentatively TRBD2 (7 bases). Per germline, CDR1 KGHSH and CDR2 LQKENI. The CDR3 is 15 amino acids. With 3 bases removed from V and 1 base from J, the gap between germline ends came to 10 bases. CDR3 in amino acids: CASSPRGGSYNEQFF. CDR3 coding DNA: TGTGCCAGCTCACCCAGGGGAGGGTCCTACAATGAGCAGTTCTTC.

The chain employs TRBV7-9 and TRBJ2-2, with D maybe TRBD2 (5 bases). CDR1 is SEHNR and CDR2 is FQNEAQ in the germline V gene (reference sequence). The CDR3 is made up of 17 amino acids. Trimming cost V 5 bases and J 4 bases, with 20 bases left between them. CDR3 nucleotides: TGTGCCAGCAGCGCCAAGAGGAGGATTAGCAGCACCGGGGAGCTGTTTTTT. Its translation is CASSAKRRISSTGELFF.

The rearrangement joins TRBV9 to TRBJ1-4; 12 nucleotides line up with TRBD1. The V gene's germline CDR1 is SGDLS and CDR2 YYNGEE. With V trimmed by 4 bases and J by 8 bases, 15 bases remained unmatched. The CDR3 loop spans 18 amino acids. DNA of the CDR3: TGTGCCAGCAGCCCAATATGGGGACAGGGGGCGAGTCACGAAAAACTGTTTTTT. This gives the protein CASSPIWGQGASHEKLFF.

The chain combines TRBV28 with TRBJ1-4, with 10 bases aligning to TRBD1. This CDR3 is 19 amino acids long. Germline V CDR1 and CDR2: MDHEN, SYDVKM. V lost 6 bases to trimming and J lost 0 bases; unmatched junction nucleotides: 13. The CDR3 loop reads CASRPGQGTFQTTNEKLFF. CDR3 DNA sequence: TGTGCCAGCAGACCGGGACAGGGGACTTTTCAAACAACTAATGAAAAACTGTTTTTT.

CDR3 nucleotides: TGTGCCAGCAGCCTCGGACAGGGGTACTACGAGCAGTACTTC. Translating gives CASSLGQGYYEQYF. The genes are TRBV11-1 and TRBJ2-7, with 9 bases aligning to TRBD1. The V segment lost 5 bases and the J segment 3 bases; nucleotides outside the gene matches: 5. This CDR3 region has 14 residues. The germline CDR1 and CDR2 sequences are SGHAT and FQDESV (reference sequence).

The chain carries TRBV14 and TRBJ2-1, with D maybe TRBD2 (5 bases). Trimming pared 3 bases from V and 9 bases from J, leaving 18 bases between. Germline V gene sequence: CDR1 SGHDN, CDR2 FVKESK. The CDR3 has 15 residues. The CDR3 region has the DNA TGTGCCAGCAGCCATGGGAGCTCCGGTAAGGTTGAGCAGTTCTTC. Its translation is CASSHGSSGKVEQFF.

This sequence joins TRBV18 and TRBJ1-4; D is ambiguous. The CDR3 extends over 13 amino acids. Trimming stripped 2 bases from V and 8 bases from J, with 9 bases between. Germline CDR1 KGHSH, CDR2 LQKENI. The CDR3 protein is CASSPEASEKLFF. CDR3 nucleotides: TGTGCCAGCTCACCAGAAGCTAGCGAAAAACTGTTTTTT.

This sequence joins TRBV3-1 (or the pseudogene TRBV3-2) and TRBJ2-2; 7 nucleotides match TRBD2. The J segment lost 4 bases and the V segment lost 4 bases, leaving 12 bases of the junction unmatched. The CDR3 contains 17 residues. CDR1 LGHDT and CDR2 YNNKEL come from the germline V gene (reference sequence). This chain's CDR3 is CASSLPRRGVSTGELFF. The CDR3 nucleotides read TGTGCCAGCAGCCTACCGCGTCGGGGGGTAAGCACCGGGGAGCTGTTTTTT.

The chain recombines TRBV9 with TRBJ1-2; 7 bases are shared with TRBD1. The CDR3 spans 15 residues. With V trimmed by 3 bases and J by 5 bases, 10 bases remained unmatched. Germline V gene sequence: CDR1 SGDLS, CDR2 YYNGEE. CDR3 coding DNA: TGTGCCAGCAGCGCCGTCCCAGGGGGAGAATATGGCTACACCTTC. Protein: CASSAVPGGEYGYTF.

This chain uses TRBV6-1 with TRBJ1-5; TRBD1 is a possible D gene (5 bases). Germline V lookup: CDR1 MNHNS, CDR2 SASEGT. Trimming shortened V by 2 bases and J by 0 bases, and 11 bases separated the two germline ends. This CDR3 comprises 16 residues. The CDR3 loop is CASSELYRGSNQPQHF. The CDR3 DNA reads TGTGCCAGCAGTGAATTGTATAGGGGTAGCAATCAGCCCCAGCATTTT.

The V gene is TRBV27, the J gene TRBJ1-1, with 8 bases aligning to TRBD1. Germline lookup yields CDR1 MNHEY and CDR2 SMNVEV (reference sequence). Losses at the gene ends were 0 bases for V and 3 bases for J; bases not matched to a gene: 0. CDR3 length: 14 residues. Here the CDR3 DNA reads TGTGCCAGCAGTTTATCACAGGGGGACACTGAAGCTTTCTTT. Amino acids: CASSLSQGDTEAFF.

This chain links TRBV27 with TRBJ1-4; weak D call: TRBD1 (5 bases). Germline V gene lookup returns CDR1 MNHEY and CDR2 SMNVEV (reference sequence). The CDR3 consists of 17 residues. V was clipped by 3 bases and J by 8 bases, with 22 bases between them. CDR3 sequence reads: CASSLYGAGREEEKLFF. The CDR3 nucleotides are TGTGCCAGCAGTTTGTACGGGGCGGGCAGGGAGGAGGAAAAACTGTTTTTT.

The chain employs TRBV19 and TRBJ1-2, with no clear D. The germline V gene encodes CDR1 LNHDA and CDR2 SQIVND (reference sequence). The CDR3 spans 14 residues. Trimming shortened V by 5 bases and J by 1 base, and 11 bases separated the two germline ends. The CDR3 reads CASSPGNYNYGYTF. In DNA, the CDR3 is TGTGCCAGTAGTCCGGGGAACTATAACTATGGCTACACCTTC.

The J gene is TRBJ2-2, the V gene TRBV19, with D possibly matching TRBD2 (6 bases). Trimming took off 1 base at V and 4 bases at J, with 10 bases between the two ends. The germline V gene has CDR1 LNHDA and CDR2 SQIVND (reference sequence). The CDR3 consists of 15 residues. In nucleotides, the CDR3 is TGTGCCAGTAGTATAGGCGGGGTGGGCACCGGGGAGCTGTTTTTT. It encodes CASSIGGVGTGELFF. Complete variable domain (other parts from reference TRBV19 and TRBJ2-2): DGGITQSPKYLFRKEGQNVTLSCEQNLNHDAMYWYRQDPGQGLRLIYYSQIVNDFQKGDIAEGYSVSREKKESFPLTVTSAQKNPTAFYLCASSIGGVGTGELFFGEGSRLTVL.